This T cell receptor beta chain was observed in a study of blood T cell repertoires in COVID-19. As for the study in general: Some COVID-19 samples were acute and others convalescent; all came from the United States, Italy and Spain. The analysed material was cDNA or gDNA that came from T cells, B-cell-depleted T cells, or PBMCs.

Per the original data handling: For nucleated cells, counts were estimated from reference gene primer amplification. Profiling relied on immunoSEQ multiplex PCR, and the TCRdb table lists in-frame clones only, not all of them. V and J calls and clone size are given by that table; D and trimming were obtained from the DNA. The data contain around 80,000 clones, roughly 82% of them singletons. This TCR was sampled from a man older than 75 with acute or convalescent COVID-19. Sequencing used peripheral blood.

CDR3 residues: CASSSEGFNSPLHF. CDR3 nucleotides: TGTGCCAGCTCATCCGAGGGTTTTAATTCACCCCTCCACTTT. The J gene is TRBJ1-6, the V gene TRBV18; D unclear. The germline V gene has CDR1 KGHSH and CDR2 LQKENI. The CDR3 covers 14 residues. With 5 bases removed from V and 6 bases from J, the gap between germline ends came to 11 bases.